Following are 23 T cell receptor beta chains from one sample sequenced in a study of a mutant IDH1 vaccine in newly diagnosed glioma. The sample's time point: baseline, week 1 (first vaccination visit). Documented treatment: pre-vaccination baseline after standard-of-care therapy. TCRdb's table, derived via immunoSEQ multiplex PCR, lists solely in-frame clones and lacks some. This table holds about 98,000 clones, around 90% found once. The input for sequencing was PBMCs, taken from a glioma patient treated with radiotherapy, temozolomide or both. These receptors all stem from a woman in her fifties or sixties with glioma.

This rearrangement joins TRBV13 to TRBJ1-2, with 8 bases aligning to TRBD1. V lost 6 bases and J lost 6; bases outside the gene matches: 12. The V gene's germline CDR1 is PRHDT and CDR2 FYEKMQ (reference sequence). The CDR3 consists of 15 residues. CDR3 region: CASRDSTGEEDGYTF. Here the CDR3 DNA reads TGTGCCAGCAGGGATTCGACAGGGGAGGAGGATGGCTACACCTTC.

The chain carries TRBV27 and TRBJ2-1; 11 nucleotides match TRBD2. CDR1 and CDR2 (germline): MNHEY, SMNVEV (reference sequence). The CDR3 totals 14 residues. V shed 6 bases and J 8 bases; nucleotides not matched to a gene: 6. The CDR3 DNA reads as TGTGCCAGCAGCTCTAGCGGGAGGAGGCATGAGCAGTTCTTC. Translated: CASSSSGRRHEQFF.

This chain links TRBV5-1 with TRBJ2-3; no reliable D call. This CDR3 is built from 14 residues. With 3 bases removed from V and 2 bases from J, the gap between germline ends came to 10 bases. CDR1 and CDR2 from the germline V gene are SGHRS and YFSETQ. CDR3 sequence reads: CASSSRRTTDTQYF. The CDR3 DNA reads as TGCGCCAGCAGCTCGAGGAGAACCACAGATACGCAGTATTTT.

The chain carries TRBV5-1 and TRBJ2-5, with 7 nucleotides matching TRBD2. This CDR3 has 14 residues. CDR1 and CDR2 from the germline V gene are SGHRS and YFSETQ. The J segment lost 11 bases and the V segment lost 3 bases, leaving 13 bases of the junction unmatched. This CDR3 is CASSWGTNLEEQYF. The CDR3 DNA sequence: TGCGCCAGCAGCTGGGGGACTAACCTGGAGGAGCAGTACTTC.

The chain joins TRBV5-6 to TRBJ1-2; a possible D gene is TRBD1 (6 bases). Germline V lookup: CDR1 SGHDT, CDR2 YYEEEE. There are 13 residues in the CDR3. V lost 0 bases and J lost 6, with 9 bases in between. In DNA, the CDR3 is TGTGCCAGCAGCTTGGAACAGGGCCATGGCTACACCTTC. The encoded protein is CASSLEQGHGYTF.

The V gene is TRBV6-6, the J gene TRBJ2-5; D remains unclear. CDR1 and CDR2 (germline): MNHNY, SVGAGI (reference sequence). With 6 bases removed from V and 1 base from J, the gap between germline ends came to 3 bases. The CDR3 loop spans 11 amino acids. CDR3 nucleotides: TGTGCCAGCAGGGGCCAAGAGACCCAGTACTTC. This encodes CASRGQETQYF.

This clone has a single count. The rearrangement joins TRBV7-8 to TRBJ2-2; D unresolved. The ends were cut back, 3 bases at V and 5 bases at J, with 4 bases in the middle. Germline assignment: CDR1 SGHVS and CDR2 FQNEAQ. The CDR3 loop spans 12 amino acids. CDR3 loop: CASSLGTGELFF. The CDR3 DNA sequence: TGTGCCAGCAGCTTGGGGACCGGGGAGCTGTTTTTT.

This rearrangement joins TRBV7-9 to TRBJ2-7; 13 bases agree with TRBD2. This CDR3 region has 16 residues. V lost 6 bases and J lost 5; bases outside the gene matches: 10. Germline V CDR1 and CDR2: SEHNR, FQNEAQ (reference sequence). CDR3 sequence: CASRRGLAGTSDEQYF. CDR3 sequence (DNA): TGTGCCAGCAGGAGGGGACTAGCGGGAACATCCGACGAGCAGTACTTC.

The chain uses TRBV30 and TRBJ2-1, with 13 positions matching TRBD2. Germline CDR1 reads GTSNPN; CDR2 reads SVGIG (reference sequence). The junction had 3 bases not matched to a gene; V was cut back by 5 bases and J by 5 bases. CDR3 size: 14 residues. CDR3 protein: CAWGGLAGNNEQFF. CDR3 DNA: TGTGCCTGGGGGGGACTAGCGGGAAACAATGAGCAGTTCTTC.

As concerns this clone: Distinct nucleotide sequences in the sample also encode this CDR3. The chain links TRBV5-1 to TRBJ2-5; D may be TRBD1 or TRBD2 (5 bases each). V dropped 0 bases and J dropped 5 bases, with 8 bases sitting between them. CDR3 length equals 13 residues. Germline values: CDR1 SGHRS, CDR2 YFSETQ. The DNA for the CDR3 is TGCGCCAGCAGCTTGGCGGGACGGGAGACCCAGTACTTC. Its protein is CASSLAGRETQYF.

This rearrangement joins TRBV5-1 to TRBJ2-3; D may be TRBD1 (6 bases). V shed 0 bases and J shed 3 bases, with 14 bases lying between them. The germline CDR1 and CDR2 sequences are SGHRS and YFSETQ. The CDR3 consists of 16 residues. The CDR3 loop is CASSLDASGQTDTQYF. The CDR3 DNA follows: TGCGCCAGCAGCTTGGACGCCAGTGGACAGACAGATACGCAGTATTTT.

This clone was counted between two and nine times. The J gene is TRBJ2-3, the V gene TRBV6-5; TRBD1 aligns across 8 bases. The CDR3 has 14 residues. Trimming took 4 bases from V and 6 from J; bases not matched to a gene: 6. Germline V gene sequence: CDR1 MNHEY, CDR2 SVGAGI. The CDR3 DNA reads as TGTGCCAGCAGTTCCCAGGGGGCTGGGGATACGCAGTATTTT. Translation gives CASSSQGAGDTQYF.

J is TRBJ1-4 and V is TRBV6-1, with D hard to call. The V end lost 8 bases, the J end lost 3 bases, and 10 bases lay between the germline ends. The germline V gene has CDR1 MNHNS and CDR2 SASEGT. The CDR3 consists of 13 residues. The CDR3: CASVRSANEKLFF. The CDR3 DNA is TGTGCCAGCGTCAGGTCCGCTAATGAAAAACTGTTTTTT.

This clone was seen only a few times. The chain carries TRBV5-4 and TRBJ2-1; a possible D gene is TRBD1 (7 bases). The length of the CDR3 is 16 residues. V gave up 4 bases and J gave up 4 bases, with 18 bases separating them. Germline loops: CDR1 SGHNT, CDR2 YYREEE (reference sequence). The CDR3 region is CASSLPGGRPYNEQFF. The CDR3 coding sequence is TGTGCCAGCAGCCTCCCAGGGGGGAGGCCTTACAATGAGCAGTTCTTC.

The gene calls are TRBV5-1 and TRBJ2-1; the D gene is possibly TRBD2 (6 bases). CDR1 is SGHRS and CDR2 is YFSETQ in the germline V gene. The length of the CDR3 is 14 residues. V dropped 3 bases and J dropped 4 bases, with 11 bases sitting between them. The CDR3 is CASSWRANYNEQFF. The CDR3 nucleotides read TGCGCCAGCAGCTGGAGGGCGAATTACAATGAGCAGTTCTTC. The full variable domain, completed using reference TRBV5-1 and TRBJ2-1, is KAGVTQTPRYLIKTRGQQVTLSCSPISGHRSVSWYQQTPGQGLQFLFEYFSETQRNKGNFPGRFSGRQFSNSRSEMNVSTLELGDSALYLCASSWRANYNEQFFGPGTRLTVL.

The rearrangement uses TRBV21-1 and TRBJ1-2. TRBV21-1 is classified as a pseudogene. The CDR3 is made up of 14 amino acids. This CDR3 reads CASSKGAGREGYTF. The CDR3, as DNA: TGTGCCAGCAGCAAGGGGGCGGGACGAGAAGGCTACACCTTC.

This rearrangement joins TRBV10-1 to TRBJ1-5; TRBD1 is a possible D gene (5 bases). In germline, CDR1 is WNHNN, CDR2 SYGVQD (reference sequence). CDR3 length equals 14 residues. The V gene lost 0 bases and the J gene lost 4 bases, with 7 bases spanning the gap. CDR3 sequence reads: CASSESGGNQPQHF. CDR3 nucleotide sequence: TGCGCCAGCAGTGAGTCGGGGGGGAATCAGCCCCAGCATTTT.

The chain combines TRBV4-1 with TRBJ2-7; 7 bases map to TRBD1. The germline V gene encodes CDR1 MGHRA and CDR2 YSYEKL. V shed 3 bases, J shed 9 bases, and the junction held 8 bases outside the gene matches. CDR3 size: 13 residues. CDR3: CASSQPGQTGQYF. CDR3 coding DNA: TGCGCCAGCAGCCAGCCGGGACAGACTGGGCAGTACTTC.

This chain uses TRBV4-2 with TRBJ2-3; D perhaps matches TRBD2 (6 bases). Germline-derived CDR1 and CDR2 are LGHNA and YNFKEQ. The V gene lost 3 bases and the J gene lost 1 base, with 17 bases spanning the gap. The CDR3 totals 17 residues. The CDR3 region is CASSQEGGPLGTDTQYF. As DNA, the CDR3 is TGTGCCAGCAGCCAGGAGGGAGGCCCCTTGGGCACAGATACGCAGTATTTT.

This clone appeared once. The V call is TRBV10-2, the J call TRBJ2-5; D is possibly TRBD2 (7 bases). In germline, CDR1 is WSHSY, CDR2 SAAADI. With 6 bases removed from V and 5 bases from J, the gap between germline ends came to 13 bases. The CDR3 length is 13 residues. CDR3 sequence reads: CASRGGAMETQYF. The CDR3 bases are TGCGCCAGCAGAGGGGGGGCCATGGAGACCCAGTACTTC.

The chain combines TRBV29-1 with TRBJ2-7; possibly TRBD2 for D (6 bases). Germline V lookup: CDR1 SQVTM, CDR2 ANQGSEA. Trimming took off 7 bases at V and 4 bases at J, with 14 bases between the two ends. The CDR3 spans 12 residues. CDR3 sequence (DNA): TGCAGCGCCGGAGGGGCGGGGTACGAGCAGTACTTC. Translation: CSAGGAGYEQYF.

This chain links TRBV11-2 with TRBJ2-1, with D possibly being TRBD1 (6 bases). Germline lookup yields CDR1 SGHAT and CDR2 FQNNGV. Trimming cost V 5 bases and J 7 bases, with 15 bases left between them. The length of the CDR3 is 14 residues. The CDR3 loop is CASSVILGGNEQFF. In DNA form, the CDR3 reads TGTGCCAGCAGCGTCATCCTAGGGGGTAATGAGCAGTTCTTC. Using reference TRBV11-2 and TRBJ2-1 for the parts outside the CDR3, the full variable domain is EAGVAQSPRYKIIEKRQSVAFWCNPISGHATLYWYQQILGQGPKLLIQFQNNGVVDDSQLPKDRFSAERLKGVDSTLKIQPAKLEDSAVYLCASSVILGGNEQFFGPGTRLTVL.

The chain recombines TRBV28 with TRBJ1-2; 9 positions agree with TRBD1. CDR1 and CDR2 (germline): MDHEN, SYDVKM. The CDR3 spans 15 residues. The CDR3 loop is CFTFQTGGKDYGYTF. As DNA, the CDR3 is TGTTTCACATTTCAAACAGGGGGCAAGGACTATGGCTACACCTTC.